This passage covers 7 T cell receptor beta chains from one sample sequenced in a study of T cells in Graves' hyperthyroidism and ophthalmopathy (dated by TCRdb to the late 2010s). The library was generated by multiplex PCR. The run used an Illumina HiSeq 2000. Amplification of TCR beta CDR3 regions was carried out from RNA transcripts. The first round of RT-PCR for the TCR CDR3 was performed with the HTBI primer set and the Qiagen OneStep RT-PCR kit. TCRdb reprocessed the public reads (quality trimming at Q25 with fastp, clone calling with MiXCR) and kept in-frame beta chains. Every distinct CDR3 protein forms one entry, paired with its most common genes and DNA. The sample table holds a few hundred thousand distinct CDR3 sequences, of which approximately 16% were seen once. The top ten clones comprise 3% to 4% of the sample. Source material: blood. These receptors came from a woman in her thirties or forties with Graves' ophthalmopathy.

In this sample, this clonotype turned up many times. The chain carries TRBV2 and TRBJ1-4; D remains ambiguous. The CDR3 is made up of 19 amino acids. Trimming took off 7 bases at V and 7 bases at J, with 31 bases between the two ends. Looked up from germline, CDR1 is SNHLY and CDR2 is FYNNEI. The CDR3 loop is CASTERIGAGPLGGEKLFF. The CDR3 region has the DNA TGTGCCAGCACCGAACGAATAGGCGCAGGTCCCCTTGGCGGTGAAAAACTGTTTTTT.

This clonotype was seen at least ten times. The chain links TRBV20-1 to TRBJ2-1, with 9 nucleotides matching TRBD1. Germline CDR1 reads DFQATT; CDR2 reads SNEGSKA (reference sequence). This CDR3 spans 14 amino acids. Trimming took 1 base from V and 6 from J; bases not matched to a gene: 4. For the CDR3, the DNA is TGCAGTGCTAGAGGGGACAGGGAGGCCAATGAGCAGTTCTTC. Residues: CSARGDREANEQFF.

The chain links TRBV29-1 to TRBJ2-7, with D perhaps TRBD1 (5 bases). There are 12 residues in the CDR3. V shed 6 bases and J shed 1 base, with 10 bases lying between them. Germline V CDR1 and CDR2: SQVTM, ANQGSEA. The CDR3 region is CSVVDISYEQYF. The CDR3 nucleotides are TGCAGCGTGGTGGACATTTCCTACGAGCAGTACTTC.

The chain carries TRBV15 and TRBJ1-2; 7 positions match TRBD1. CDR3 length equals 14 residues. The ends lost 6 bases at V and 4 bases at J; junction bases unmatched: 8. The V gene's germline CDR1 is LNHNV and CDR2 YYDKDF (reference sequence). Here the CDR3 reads CATRVGGAFYGYTF. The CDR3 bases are TGTGCCACCAGGGTAGGGGGCGCTTTCTATGGCTACACCTTC.

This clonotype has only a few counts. The CDR3 bases are TGCAGTGCGTGGCTGGGCGGGAAAGAGACCCAGTACTTC. It yields the protein CSAWLGGKETQYF. The chain recombines TRBV20-1 with TRBJ2-5; the D gene is possibly TRBD2 (6 bases). In germline, CDR1 is DFQATT, CDR2 SNEGSKA (reference sequence). V dropped 6 bases and J dropped 3 bases, with 14 bases sitting between them. The CDR3 sequence is 13 residues long.

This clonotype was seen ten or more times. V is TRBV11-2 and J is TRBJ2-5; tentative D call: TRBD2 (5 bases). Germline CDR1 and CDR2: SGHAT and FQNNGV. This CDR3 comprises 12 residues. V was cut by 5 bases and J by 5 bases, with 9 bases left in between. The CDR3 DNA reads TGTGCCAGCAGCCAGGACTTTGAGACCCAGTACTTC. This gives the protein CASSQDFETQYF.

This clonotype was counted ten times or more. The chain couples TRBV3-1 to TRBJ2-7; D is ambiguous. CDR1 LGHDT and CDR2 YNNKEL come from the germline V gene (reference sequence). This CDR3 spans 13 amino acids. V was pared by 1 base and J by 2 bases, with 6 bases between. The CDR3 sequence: CASSQAGTYEQYF. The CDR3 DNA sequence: TGTGCCAGCAGCCAAGCTGGTACCTACGAGCAGTACTTC.